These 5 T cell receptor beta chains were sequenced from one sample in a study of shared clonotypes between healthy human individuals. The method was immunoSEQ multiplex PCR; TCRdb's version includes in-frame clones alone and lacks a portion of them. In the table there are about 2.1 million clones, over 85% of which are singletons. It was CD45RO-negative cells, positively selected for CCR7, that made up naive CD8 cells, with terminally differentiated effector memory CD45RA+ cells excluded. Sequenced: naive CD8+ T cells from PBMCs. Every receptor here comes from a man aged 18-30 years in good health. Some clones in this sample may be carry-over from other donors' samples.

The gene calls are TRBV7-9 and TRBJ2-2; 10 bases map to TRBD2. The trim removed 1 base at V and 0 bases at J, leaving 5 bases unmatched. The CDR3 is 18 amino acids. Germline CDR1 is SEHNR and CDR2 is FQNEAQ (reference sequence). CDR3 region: CASSLGGLAVSNTGELFF. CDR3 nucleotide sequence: TGTGCCAGCAGCTTAGGAGGACTAGCGGTTTCGAACACCGGGGAGCTGTTTTTT.

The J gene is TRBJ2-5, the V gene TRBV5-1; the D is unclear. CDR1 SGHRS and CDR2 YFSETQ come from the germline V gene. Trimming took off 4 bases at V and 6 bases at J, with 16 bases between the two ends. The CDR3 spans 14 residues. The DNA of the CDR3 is TGCGCCAGCAGCCCGTTCGACTGGCCCAAGACCCAGTACTTC. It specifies CASSPFDWPKTQYF.

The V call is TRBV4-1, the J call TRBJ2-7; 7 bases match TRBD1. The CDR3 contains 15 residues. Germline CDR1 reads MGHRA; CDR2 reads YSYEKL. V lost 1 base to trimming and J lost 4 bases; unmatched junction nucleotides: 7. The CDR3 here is CASSQVGTAGYEQYF. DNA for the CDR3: TGCGCCAGCAGCCAAGTTGGGACAGCTGGATACGAGCAGTACTTC.

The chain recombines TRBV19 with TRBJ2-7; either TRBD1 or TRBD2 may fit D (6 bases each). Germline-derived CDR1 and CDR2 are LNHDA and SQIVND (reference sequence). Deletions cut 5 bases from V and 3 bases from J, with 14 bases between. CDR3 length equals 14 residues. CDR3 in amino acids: CASSLAGEDYEQYF. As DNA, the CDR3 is TGTGCCAGTAGTCTGGCAGGGGAGGACTACGAGCAGTACTTC.

The CDR3 nucleotides read TGTGCCAGCTCCACCCCCTCGGGAACAGATACGCAGTATTTT. Protein sequence: CASSTPSGTDTQYF. The chain joins TRBV27 to TRBJ2-3, with TRBD2 as a possible D gene (5 bases). Trimming stripped 8 bases from V and 3 bases from J, with 15 bases between. The CDR3 length is 14 residues. Germline-derived CDR1 and CDR2 are MNHEY and SMNVEV (reference sequence).